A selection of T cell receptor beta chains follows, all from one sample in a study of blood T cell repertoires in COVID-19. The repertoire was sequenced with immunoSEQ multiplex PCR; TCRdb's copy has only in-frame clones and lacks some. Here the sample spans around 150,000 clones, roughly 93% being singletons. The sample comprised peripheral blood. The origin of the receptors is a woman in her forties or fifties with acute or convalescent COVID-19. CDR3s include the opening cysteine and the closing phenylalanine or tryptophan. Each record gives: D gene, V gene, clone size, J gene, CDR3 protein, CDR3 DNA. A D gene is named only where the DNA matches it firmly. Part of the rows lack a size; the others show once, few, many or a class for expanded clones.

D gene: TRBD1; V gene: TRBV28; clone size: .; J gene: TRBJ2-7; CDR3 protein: CASSGLGTGHQYEQYF; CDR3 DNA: TGTGCCAGCAGTGGCCTCGGGACAGGGCATCAATACGAGCAGTACTTC
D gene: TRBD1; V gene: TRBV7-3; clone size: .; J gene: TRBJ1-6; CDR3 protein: CASSPGTGQDSPLHF; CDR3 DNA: TGTGCCAGCAGCCCCGGGACAGGGCAGGATTCACCCCTCCACTTT
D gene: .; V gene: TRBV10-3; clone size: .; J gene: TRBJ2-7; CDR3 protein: CAISESTGNSYEQYF; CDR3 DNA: TGTGCCATCAGTGAGTCGACCGGGAACTCCTACGAGCAGTACTTC
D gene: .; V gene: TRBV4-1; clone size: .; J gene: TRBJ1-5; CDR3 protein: CASSQEVSSNQPQHF; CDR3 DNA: TGCGCCAGCAGCCAAGAAGTCAGTTCCAATCAGCCCCAGCATTTT
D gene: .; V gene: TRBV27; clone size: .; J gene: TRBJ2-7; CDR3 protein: CASSSPSYEQYF; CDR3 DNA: TGTGCCAGCAGTTCCCCTTCCTACGAGCAGTACTTC
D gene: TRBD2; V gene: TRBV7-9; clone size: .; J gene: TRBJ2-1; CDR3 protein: CASSSGLADNNEQFF; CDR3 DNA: TGTGCCAGCAGCTCTGGACTAGCGGACAACAATGAGCAGTTCTTC
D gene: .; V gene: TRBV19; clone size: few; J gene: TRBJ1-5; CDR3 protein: CASSIGRGGGNQPQHF; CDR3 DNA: TGTGCCAGTAGTATTGGACGGGGGGGTGGCAATCAGCCCCAGCATTTT
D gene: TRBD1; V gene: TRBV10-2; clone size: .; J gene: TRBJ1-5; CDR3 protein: CASRKGADNQPQHF; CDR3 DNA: TGCGCCAGCCGCAAGGGGGCCGACAATCAGCCCCAGCATTTT
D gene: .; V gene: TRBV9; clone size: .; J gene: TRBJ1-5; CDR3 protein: CASSVGGVAGQPQHF; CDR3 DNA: TGTGCCAGCAGCGTAGGGGGAGTCGCCGGTCAGCCCCAGCATTTT
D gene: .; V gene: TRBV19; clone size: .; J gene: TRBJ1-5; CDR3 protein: CASSGGQGISQPQHF; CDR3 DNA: TGTGCCAGTAGTGGCGGGCAGGGGATCTCTCAGCCCCAGCATTTT
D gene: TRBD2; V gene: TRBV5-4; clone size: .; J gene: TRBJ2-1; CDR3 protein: CASSRASGGNNEQFF; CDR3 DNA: TGTGCCAGCAGCCGCGCTAGCGGGGGAAACAATGAGCAGTTCTTC
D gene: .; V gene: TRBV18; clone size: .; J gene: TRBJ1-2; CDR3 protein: CASSHDGGFNYGYTF; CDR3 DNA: TGTGCCAGCTCCCACGACGGGGGTTTCAACTATGGCTACACCTTC
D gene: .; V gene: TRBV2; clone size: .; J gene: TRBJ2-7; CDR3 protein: CASMAPSEEQYF; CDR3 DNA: TGTGCCAGCATGGCCCCCTCGGAGGAGCAGTACTTC
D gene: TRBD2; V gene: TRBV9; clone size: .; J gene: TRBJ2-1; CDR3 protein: CASSYPGLAGNEQFF; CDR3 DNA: TGTGCCAGCAGCTACCCGGGACTAGCGGGCAATGAGCAGTTCTTC
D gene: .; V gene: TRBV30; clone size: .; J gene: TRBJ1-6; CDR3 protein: CAWKGELYNSPLHF; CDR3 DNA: TGTGCCTGGAAAGGAGAACTTTATAATTCACCCCTCCACTTT
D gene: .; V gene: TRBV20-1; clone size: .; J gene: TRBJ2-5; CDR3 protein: CSAQAQETQYF; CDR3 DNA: TGCAGTGCCCAGGCCCAAGAGACCCAGTACTTC
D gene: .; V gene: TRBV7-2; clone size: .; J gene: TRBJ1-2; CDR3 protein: CASSRSRGPNYGYTF; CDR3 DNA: TGTGCCAGCAGCAGGTCTAGGGGCCCTAACTATGGCTACACCTTC
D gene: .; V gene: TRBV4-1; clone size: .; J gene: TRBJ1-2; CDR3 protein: CASSQASVSGDGYTF; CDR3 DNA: TGCGCCAGCAGCCAAGCTTCCGTGTCAGGGGATGGCTACACCTTC
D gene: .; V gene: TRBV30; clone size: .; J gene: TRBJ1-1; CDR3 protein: CAWRQGWDTEAFF; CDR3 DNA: TGTGCCTGGAGACAGGGTTGGGACACTGAAGCTTTCTTT
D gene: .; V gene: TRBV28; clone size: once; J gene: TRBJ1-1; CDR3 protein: CASSLLEFGPEAFF; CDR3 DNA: TGTGCCAGCAGTTTACTAGAGTTTGGCCCTGAAGCTTTCTTT
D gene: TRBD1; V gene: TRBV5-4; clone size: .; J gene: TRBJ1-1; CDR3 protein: CASSSRTGTAEAFF; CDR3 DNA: TGTGCCAGCAGCTCCAGGACCGGGACAGCTGAAGCTTTCTTT
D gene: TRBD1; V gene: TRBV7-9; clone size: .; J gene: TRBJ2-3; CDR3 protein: CASSSGQGAVDTQYF; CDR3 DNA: TGTGCCAGCAGCTCCGGACAGGGGGCAGTGGATACGCAGTATTTT
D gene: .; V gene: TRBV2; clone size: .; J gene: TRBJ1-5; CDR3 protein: CASSEDLLSFSYGHSNQPQHF; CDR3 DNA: TGTGCCAGCAGTGAAGATCTACTAAGCTTTTCTTACGGTCATAGCAATCAGCCCCAGCATTTT
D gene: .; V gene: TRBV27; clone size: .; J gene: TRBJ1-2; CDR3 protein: CASSLSRGGVPHGYTF; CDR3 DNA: TGTGCCAGCAGTTTATCTCGGGGGGGGGTCCCGCATGGCTACACCTTC
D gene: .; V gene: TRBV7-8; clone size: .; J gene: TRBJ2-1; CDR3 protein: CASRLRLEGPSSYNEQFF; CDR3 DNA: TGTGCCAGCAGGCTTAGATTGGAGGGTCCGAGCTCCTACAATGAGCAGTTCTTC
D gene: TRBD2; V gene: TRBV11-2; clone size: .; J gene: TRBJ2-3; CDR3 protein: CASSYSGRGSDTQYF; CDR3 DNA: TGTGCCAGCAGTTATAGCGGGAGGGGGTCAGATACGCAGTATTTT
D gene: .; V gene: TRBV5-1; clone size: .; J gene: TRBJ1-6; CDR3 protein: CASSGGSNSPLHF; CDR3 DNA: TGCGCCAGCAGTGGTGGGAGCAATTCACCCCTCCACTTT
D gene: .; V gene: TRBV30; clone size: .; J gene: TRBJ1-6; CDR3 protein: CAWSHDNNSPLHF; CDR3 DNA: TGTGCCTGGAGTCATGACAATAATTCACCCCTCCACTTT
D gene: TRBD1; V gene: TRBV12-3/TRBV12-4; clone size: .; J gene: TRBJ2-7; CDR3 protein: CASSSDRGREQYF; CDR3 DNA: TGTGCCAGCAGTTCCGACAGGGGTCGCGAGCAGTACTTC
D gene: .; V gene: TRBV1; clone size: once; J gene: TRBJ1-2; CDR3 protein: CTSSLSRDRYYGYTF; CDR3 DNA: TGCACCAGCAGCCTAAGTCGGGACAGGTACTATGGCTACACCTTC
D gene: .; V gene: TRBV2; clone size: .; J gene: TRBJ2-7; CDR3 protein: CASSDLDSTDEQYF; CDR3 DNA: TGTGCCAGCAGTGATCTGGACAGTACGGACGAGCAGTACTTC
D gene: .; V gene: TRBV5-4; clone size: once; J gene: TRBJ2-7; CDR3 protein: CASSDSSYEQYF; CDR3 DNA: TGTGCCAGCAGCGATAGCTCCTACGAGCAGTACTTC
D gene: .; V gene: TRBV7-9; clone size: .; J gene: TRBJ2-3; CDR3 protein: CASSLDVVSDRTDTQYF; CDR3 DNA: TGTGCCAGCAGCTTAGATGTGGTCAGCGATCGCACAGATACGCAGTATTTT
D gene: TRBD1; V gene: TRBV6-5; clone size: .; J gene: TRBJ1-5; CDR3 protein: CASSRTGSPREPQHF; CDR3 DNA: TGTGCCAGCAGCCGGACAGGGTCCCCCAGGGAGCCCCAGCATTTT
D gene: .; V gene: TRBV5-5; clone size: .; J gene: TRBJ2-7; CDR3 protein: CASSLGQVTYEQYF; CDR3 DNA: TGTGCCAGCAGCTTGGGGCAGGTAACCTACGAGCAGTACTTC
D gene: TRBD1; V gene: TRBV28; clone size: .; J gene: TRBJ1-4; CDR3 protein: CASRRTGWAEKLFF; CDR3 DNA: TGTGCCAGCAGACGGACAGGGTGGGCTGAAAAACTGTTTTTT
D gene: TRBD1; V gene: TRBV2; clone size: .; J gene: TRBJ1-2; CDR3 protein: CASSESRQGAYGYTF; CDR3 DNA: TGTGCCAGCAGTGAGAGTCGCCAGGGGGCCTATGGCTACACCTTC
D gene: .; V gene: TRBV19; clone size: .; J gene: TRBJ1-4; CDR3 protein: CASSRGLNEKLFF; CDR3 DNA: TGTGCCAGTAGTAGGGGGCTAAATGAAAAACTGTTTTTT
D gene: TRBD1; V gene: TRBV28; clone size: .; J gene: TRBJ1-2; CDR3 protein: CASDRGLGGYGYTF; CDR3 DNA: TGTGCCAGCGACAGGGGCCTCGGGGGGTATGGCTACACCTTC
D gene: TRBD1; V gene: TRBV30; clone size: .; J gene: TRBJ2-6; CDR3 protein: CAWRGGRANSGANVLTF; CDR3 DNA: TGTGCCTGGAGAGGGGGCAGGGCCAACTCTGGGGCCAACGTCCTGACTTTC
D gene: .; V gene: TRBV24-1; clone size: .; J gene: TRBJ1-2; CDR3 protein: CATSASIDYGYTF; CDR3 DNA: TGTGCCACCAGTGCCTCTATTGACTATGGCTACACCTTC
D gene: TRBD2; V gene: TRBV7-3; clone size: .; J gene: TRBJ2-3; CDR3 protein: CASTQTGGRTDTQYF; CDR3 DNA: TGTGCCAGCACCCAAACGGGAGGGAGAACAGATACGCAGTATTTT
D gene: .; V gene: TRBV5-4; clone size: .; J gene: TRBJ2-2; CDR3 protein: CASSLEATANTGELFF; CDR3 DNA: TGTGCCAGCAGCTTGGAAGCTACCGCGAACACCGGGGAGCTGTTTTTT
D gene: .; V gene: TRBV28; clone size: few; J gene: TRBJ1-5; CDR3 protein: CASSFGNQPQHF; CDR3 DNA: TGTGCCAGCAGTTTCGGCAATCAGCCCCAGCATTTT
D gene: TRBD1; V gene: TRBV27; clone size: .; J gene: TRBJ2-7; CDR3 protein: CASSLRGGSYEQYF; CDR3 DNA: TGTGCCAGCAGTTTACGAGGGGGCAGCTACGAGCAGTACTTC
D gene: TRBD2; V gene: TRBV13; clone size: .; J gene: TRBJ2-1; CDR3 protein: CASSFSTSGGTQFF; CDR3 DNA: TGTGCCAGCAGCTTCTCGACTAGCGGGGGAACGCAGTTCTTC
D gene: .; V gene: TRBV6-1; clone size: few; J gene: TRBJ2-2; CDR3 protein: CASSERRTEIGELFF; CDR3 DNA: TGTGCCAGCAGTGAACGGAGGACAGAAATCGGGGAGCTGTTTTTT
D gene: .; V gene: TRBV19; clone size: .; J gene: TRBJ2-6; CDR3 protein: CASGRGPGANVLTF; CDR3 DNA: TGTGCCAGCGGCAGGGGCCCTGGGGCCAACGTCCTGACTTTC
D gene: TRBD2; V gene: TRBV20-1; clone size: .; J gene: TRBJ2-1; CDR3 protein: CSASLPSGGYNEQFF; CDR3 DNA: TGCAGTGCTAGTCTCCCTAGCGGAGGATACAATGAGCAGTTCTTC
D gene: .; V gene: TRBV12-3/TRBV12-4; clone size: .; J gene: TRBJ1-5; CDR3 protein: CASSRRGNQPQHF; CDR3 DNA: TGTGCCAGCAGTCGCCGGGGGAATCAGCCCCAGCATTTT
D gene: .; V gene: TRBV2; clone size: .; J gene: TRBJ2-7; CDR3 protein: CASTGGLQQYF; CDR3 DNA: TGTGCCAGCACTGGGGGGTTGCAGCAGTACTTC
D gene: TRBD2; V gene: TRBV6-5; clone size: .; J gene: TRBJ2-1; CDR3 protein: CASSYSGTSTHEQFF; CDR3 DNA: TGTGCCAGCAGTTACTCCGGGACTAGCACGCATGAGCAGTTCTTC
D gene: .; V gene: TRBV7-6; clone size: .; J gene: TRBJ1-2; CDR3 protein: CASSLGAGDGYTF; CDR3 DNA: TGTGCCAGCAGCTTAGGGGCCGGGGATGGCTACACCTTC
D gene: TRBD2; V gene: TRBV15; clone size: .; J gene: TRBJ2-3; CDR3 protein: CATSRDHGREETDTQYF; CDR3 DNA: TGTGCCACCAGCAGAGATCATGGGCGGGAGGAAACAGATACGCAGTATTTT
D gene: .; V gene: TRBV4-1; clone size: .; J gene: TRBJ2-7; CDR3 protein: CASSRDFRYEQYF; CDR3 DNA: TGCGCCAGCAGCCGAGATTTCCGTTACGAGCAGTACTTC
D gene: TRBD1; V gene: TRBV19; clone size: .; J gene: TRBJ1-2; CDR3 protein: CASTVDRDYGYTF; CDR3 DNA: TGTGCCAGTACCGTCGACAGGGACTATGGCTACACCTTC
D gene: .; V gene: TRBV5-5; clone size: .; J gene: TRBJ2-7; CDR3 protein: CASSSSIGDSYEQYF; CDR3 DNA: TGTGCCAGCAGCTCTTCAATAGGGGACTCCTACGAGCAGTACTTC
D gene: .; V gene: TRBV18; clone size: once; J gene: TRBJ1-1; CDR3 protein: CASSRRAEGTEAFF; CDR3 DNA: TGTGCCAGCTCACGCAGAGCGGAGGGGACTGAAGCTTTCTTT